Listed below are T cell receptor beta chains from one sample, sequenced in a study of PD-L1 blockade in urothelial cancer. Some clones are missing from TCRdb's copy, which holds only in-frame ones; the method was immunoSEQ multiplex PCR. The table shows some 120,000 clones, with around 89% occurring only once. Source: PBMCs, taken around atezolizumab (anti-PD-L1) treatment. These receptors all stem from a man aged 60 to 69 with urothelial cancer. Both conserved end residues are part of each CDR3. Each record gives: D gene, J gene, V gene, clone size, CDR3 DNA, CDR3 protein. D genes are given only for firm matches. Size values are once, few and many counts, or a class for expanded clones, and some rows have none.

D: TRBD1
J: TRBJ2-5
V: TRBV19
size: NA
DNA: TGTGCCAGTGCGGACAGGGAAGGAGAGACCCAGTACTTC
CDR3: CASADREGETQYF

D: NA
J: TRBJ2-7
V: TRBV4-1
size: NA
DNA: TGCGCCAGCAGCCACACCCACTCATCTAGTGGCTCCTACGAGCAGTACTTC
CDR3: CASSHTHSSSGSYEQYF

D: NA
J: TRBJ1-1
V: TRBV7-6
size: NA
DNA: TGTGCCAGCAGCTCCCTCTCGGCGCGGGACACTGAAGCTTTCTTT
CDR3: CASSSLSARDTEAFF

D: NA
J: TRBJ2-7
V: TRBV7-7
size: few
DNA: TGTGCCAGCAGCCTTAGCGCCCTCAAAGAGCAGTACTTC
CDR3: CASSLSALKEQYF

D: NA
J: TRBJ2-7
V: TRBV11-2
size: NA
DNA: TGTGCCAGCAGCTTAGGACAGTCCTACGAGCAGTACTTC
CDR3: CASSLGQSYEQYF

D: NA
J: TRBJ2-7
V: TRBV5-6
size: few
DNA: TGTGCCAGCAGCTTGGGGTCATGGACGGGGACCTACGAGCAGTACTTC
CDR3: CASSLGSWTGTYEQYF

D: NA
J: TRBJ2-3
V: TRBV9
size: NA
DNA: TGTGCCAGCAGCGCTGGCGGAACCACAGATACGCAGTATTTT
CDR3: CASSAGGTTDTQYF

D: TRBD1
J: TRBJ1-5
V: TRBV6-5
size: NA
DNA: TGTGCCAGCAAAAACACCGGGACAGGGTCTCAGCCCCAGCATTTT
CDR3: CASKNTGTGSQPQHF

D: NA
J: TRBJ1-2
V: TRBV28
size: NA
DNA: TGTGCCAGCATCCAATCCCTAAGCGGACAGCCCCGCTACACCTTC
CDR3: CASIQSLSGQPRYTF

D: NA
J: TRBJ2-4
V: TRBV7-2
size: NA
DNA: TGTGCCAGCAGTGCACCCGGACTAGCCAAAAACATTCAGTACTTC
CDR3: CASSAPGLAKNIQYF

D: NA
J: TRBJ1-2
V: TRBV28
size: NA
DNA: TGTGCCAGCAGTTTGGCACAGGGCTATGGCTACACCTTC
CDR3: CASSLAQGYGYTF

D: NA
J: TRBJ2-2
V: TRBV30
size: NA
DNA: TGTGCCTGGGGTCCTTGGCGGGGAAACACCGGGGAGCTGTTTTTT
CDR3: CAWGPWRGNTGELFF

D: TRBD1
J: TRBJ2-7
V: TRBV5-1
size: NA
DNA: TGCGCCAGCAGCCCCCGGACAGGAATGTCTAATTACGAGCAGTACTTC
CDR3: CASSPRTGMSNYEQYF

D: TRBD1
J: TRBJ2-7
V: TRBV7-3
size: NA
DNA: TGTGCCAGCAGCCCACAGGGGGGACCCTACGAGCAGTACTTC
CDR3: CASSPQGGPYEQYF

D: TRBD1
J: TRBJ1-2
V: TRBV5-5
size: NA
DNA: TGTGCCAGCAGCGATGGACAGGGGGACTATGGCTACACCTTC
CDR3: CASSDGQGDYGYTF

D: TRBD2
J: TRBJ2-3
V: TRBV5-1
size: NA
DNA: TGCGCCAGCAGCTTAACTAGCGGGAGCGGTAGTACGAGAAATACGCAGTATTTT
CDR3: CASSLTSGSGSTRNTQYF

D: NA
J: TRBJ2-1
V: TRBV6-1
size: NA
DNA: TGTGCCACGCAAGAGGAATTCTACAATGAGCAGTTCTTC
CDR3: CATQEEFYNEQFF

D: NA
J: TRBJ1-1
V: TRBV4-2
size: NA
DNA: TGTGCCAGCAGAGGATGGCAGGGTGGAAGCACTGAAGCTTTCTTT
CDR3: CASRGWQGGSTEAFF

D: NA
J: TRBJ2-1
V: TRBV5-4
size: NA
DNA: TGTGCCAGCAGCTTCATGGGGGGCTACAATGAGCAGTTCTTC
CDR3: CASSFMGGYNEQFF

D: TRBD1
J: TRBJ1-2
V: TRBV5-1
size: few
DNA: TGCGCCAGCAGCCCCACGACAGGGGGCGAGTATGGCTACACCTTC
CDR3: CASSPTTGGEYGYTF

D: NA
J: TRBJ1-1
V: TRBV10-3
size: NA
DNA: TGTGCCATCAGTGACCCTGTATTACCCGGGACACCGAACACTGAAGCTTTCTTT
CDR3: CAISDPVLPGTPNTEAFF

D: TRBD2
J: TRBJ2-1
V: TRBV6-5
size: NA
DNA: TGTGCCAGCAGTTACCTCAGCGGGAGTGGGTCTGATGAGCAGTTCTTC
CDR3: CASSYLSGSGSDEQFF